The sequence of this T cell receptor (beta chain) was determined in a study of blood T cell repertoires in COVID-19. Study as a whole: There were acute and convalescent COVID-19 samples, and they came from the United States, Italy and Spain.

Participant ages covered about 18 to 89 years across approximately 25 US areas. Cohorts were determined from participant-reported clinical history. Among Cohort 3 donors, those recovered had two negative PCRs, clearance, or symptom resolution. Clones were sequenced by immunoSEQ multiplex PCR, and TCRdb holds only the in-frame ones, with some missing. The table lists 320,000 or so clones, around 90% of them singletons. This CDR3 spans 14 amino acids. The germline gives CDR1 MDHEN, CDR2 SYDVKM. V was shortened by 6 bases and J by 4 bases, with 15 bases between the two germline ends. V usage is TRBV28 and J usage is TRBJ1-1; tentatively, D is TRBD1 (6 bases). The specimen was PBMCs or T cells enriched from blood (not recorded which). The TCR comes from a man younger than 40 who had recovered from COVID-19. The CDR3 spells CASRTAGESTEAFF. The CDR3 DNA follows: TGTGCCAGCAGAACCGCAGGGGAGAGCACTGAAGCTTTCTTT. Variable domain in full (rest from reference TRBV28 and TRBJ1-1): DVKVTQSSRYLVKRTGEKVFLECVQDMDHENMFWYRQDPGLGLRLIYFSYDVKMKEKGDIPEGYSVSREKKERFSLILESASTNQTSMYLCASRTAGESTEAFFGQGTRLTVV.